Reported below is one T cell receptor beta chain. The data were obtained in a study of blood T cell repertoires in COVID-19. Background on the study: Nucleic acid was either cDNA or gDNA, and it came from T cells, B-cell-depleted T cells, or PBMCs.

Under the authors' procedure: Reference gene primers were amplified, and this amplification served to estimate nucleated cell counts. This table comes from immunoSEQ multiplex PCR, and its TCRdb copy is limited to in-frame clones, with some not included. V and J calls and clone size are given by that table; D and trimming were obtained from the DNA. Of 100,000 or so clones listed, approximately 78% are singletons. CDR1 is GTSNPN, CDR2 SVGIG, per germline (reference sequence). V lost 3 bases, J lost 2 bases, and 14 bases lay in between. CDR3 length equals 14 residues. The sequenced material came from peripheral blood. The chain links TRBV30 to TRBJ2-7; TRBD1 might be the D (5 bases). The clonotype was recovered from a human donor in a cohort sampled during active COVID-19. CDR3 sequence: CAWRLMGRTYEQYF. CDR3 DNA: TGTGCCTGGAGACTGATGGGGCGAACCTACGAGCAGTACTTC.